Below are 30 T cell receptor beta chains sequenced from a single sample in a study of OX40 agonist ivuxolimab in advanced cancers. The repertoire was sequenced with immunoSEQ multiplex PCR; TCRdb's copy has only in-frame clones and lacks some. The table has 30,000 to 40,000 clones, roughly four fifths seen once. The material sequenced was CD4+ or CD8+ T cells sorted from blood, taken in a trial of the OX40 agonist ivuxolimab. These receptors were collected from an adult with an advanced solid tumor such as melanoma, head and neck, liver or kidney cancer.

This clone was recorded only once. CDR3 region: CASSQERAALNEKLFF. The CDR3 bases are TGCGCCAGCAGCCAAGAACGGGCTGCTTTGAATGAAAAACTGTTTTTT. The gene calls are TRBV4-3 and TRBJ1-4; no reliable D call. This CDR3 region has 16 residues. CDR1 and CDR2 (germline): LGHNA, YSLEER. Deletions cut 0 bases from V and 5 bases from J, with 13 bases between.

This clone has just one count. The V call is TRBV30, the J call TRBJ2-7; D is perhaps TRBD1 (6 bases). This CDR3 comprises 11 residues. Germline-derived CDR1 and CDR2 are GTSNPN and SVGIG (reference sequence). The V end was cut by 3 bases, the J end by 3 bases, with 6 bases between. CDR3 sequence (DNA): TGTGCCTGGAGACAGGGCTACGAGCAGTACTTC. This encodes CAWRQGYEQYF.

This rearrangement joins TRBV28 to TRBJ2-6, with D perhaps TRBD1 (6 bases). Germline values: CDR1 MDHEN, CDR2 SYDVKM. The V and J ends lost 3 bases and 2 bases respectively, with 8 bases between them. CDR3 length: 15 residues. The CDR3, as DNA: TGTGCCAGCAGTTTTGGGGGCACTGGGGCCAACGTCCTGACTTTC. This gives the protein CASSFGGTGANVLTF. Drawing the rest from reference TRBV28 and TRBJ2-6, the complete variable domain is DVKVTQSSRYLVKRTGEKVFLECVQDMDHENMFWYRQDPGLGLRLIYFSYDVKMKEKGDIPEGYSVSREKKERFSLILESASTNQTSMYLCASSFGGTGANVLTFGAGSRLTVL.

The J gene is TRBJ1-5, the V gene TRBV28; no clear D gene. Germline-derived CDR1 and CDR2 are MDHEN and SYDVKM. The V end lost 6 bases, the J end lost 3 bases, and 6 bases lay between the germline ends. CDR3 length: 12 residues. The CDR3 nucleotides read TGTGCCAGCAGACAGAACAATCAGCCCCAGCATTTT. Residues: CASRQNNQPQHF.

V usage is TRBV5-4 and J usage is TRBJ2-1, with 10 bases lining up with TRBD2. Germline CDR1 SGHNT, CDR2 YYREEE (reference sequence). This CDR3 comprises 14 residues. V lost 0 bases, J lost 6 bases, and 0 bases stayed unmatched. CDR3 nucleotide sequence: TGTGCCAGCAGCTTGGGACTAGCGGGCAATGAGCAGTTCTTC. Protein: CASSLGLAGNEQFF.

This clone was counted a single time. V and J are TRBV10-3 and TRBJ2-1; 7 bases agree with TRBD2. With V trimmed by 9 bases and J by 7 bases, 9 bases remained unmatched. Germline V gene data show CDR1 as ENHRY and CDR2 as SYGVKD. This CDR3 region has 13 residues. CDR3 DNA sequence: TGTGCCATTGACTCCCGAGCGGGGAATGAGCAGTTCTTC. As protein: CAIDSRAGNEQFF.

This clone occurred once. This chain joins TRBV5-1 and TRBJ2-3; D perhaps matches TRBD2 (5 bases). The CDR3 extends over 15 amino acids. V dropped 1 base and J dropped 1 base, with 10 bases sitting between them. The germline gives CDR1 SGHRS, CDR2 YFSETQ. The CDR3 nucleotides are TGCGCCAGCAGCTTGCTGGGAGAGGGCACAGATACGCAGTATTTT. As protein: CASSLLGEGTDTQYF. Full variable domain (missing parts from reference TRBV5-1 and TRBJ2-3): KAGVTQTPRYLIKTRGQQVTLSCSPISGHRSVSWYQQTPGQGLQFLFEYFSETQRNKGNFPGRFSGRQFSNSRSEMNVSTLELGDSALYLCASSLLGEGTDTQYFGPGTRLTVL.

The chain uses TRBV18 and TRBJ2-3; D remains unclear. The CDR3 has 14 amino acids. Trimming stripped 3 bases from V and 2 bases from J, with 9 bases between. CDR1 KGHSH and CDR2 LQKENI come from the germline V gene. CDR3 in DNA: TGTGCCAGCTCACCTCCATTGAACACAGATACGCAGTATTTT. This gives the protein CASSPPLNTDTQYF.

The V and J genes are TRBV6-1 and TRBJ2-5; tentative D call: TRBD1 (6 bases). The CDR3 length is 14 residues. V lost 8 bases to trimming and J lost 1 base, with 14 bases between them. The V gene's germline CDR1 is MNHNS and CDR2 SASEGT. CDR3 sequence (DNA): TGTGCCAGCCTGTTCGGGACAAGCCAAGAGACCCAGTACTTC. Translated: CASLFGTSQETQYF.

Judged by abundance, this clone is large. CDR3: CASNGRAINQPQHF. The CDR3, as DNA: TGTGCCAGCAACGGCAGGGCTATCAATCAGCCCCAGCATTTT. This chain uses TRBV6-1 with TRBJ1-5; the D gene is possibly TRBD1 (5 bases). Between the trimmed V and J ends, which lost 7 bases and 3 bases, there was a span of 13 bases. Germline CDR1 is MNHNS and CDR2 is SASEGT. The CDR3 consists of 14 residues.

CDR3 protein: CASSLGTYEQYF. The DNA of the CDR3 is TGTGCCAGCAGCTTAGGCACCTACGAGCAGTACTTC. The chain employs TRBV7-9 and TRBJ2-7; D gene unclear. Germline V gene sequence: CDR1 SEHNR, CDR2 FQNEAQ (reference sequence). CDR3 length: 12 amino acids. Trimming stripped 1 base from V and 2 bases from J, with 3 bases between.

V is TRBV7-2 and J is TRBJ1-2; the D gene is possibly TRBD1 (6 bases). Trimming pared 2 bases from V and 1 base from J, leaving 20 bases between. The germline gives CDR1 SGHTA, CDR2 FQGNSA. The CDR3 has 18 residues. CDR3 sequence (DNA): TGTGCCAGCAGCTTACGAGGGGGTGGGGACGCGGGTAACTATGGCTACACCTTC. Amino acids: CASSLRGGGDAGNYGYTF.

The chain uses TRBV30 and TRBJ2-7; TRBD1 is a possible D gene (6 bases). The CDR3 sequence is 14 residues long. The germline V gene encodes CDR1 GTSNPN and CDR2 SVGIG (reference sequence). With 3 bases removed from V and 0 bases from J, the gap between germline ends came to 12 bases. Here the CDR3 reads CAWSSGVSSYEQYF. In DNA, the CDR3 is TGTGCCTGGAGCTCAGGGGTCAGCTCCTACGAGCAGTACTTC.

This clone was recorded only once. J is TRBJ2-2 and V is TRBV11-2; TRBD2 is a possible D gene (5 bases). Germline V lookup: CDR1 SGHAT, CDR2 FQNNGV. CDR3 length equals 17 residues. V was cut by 0 bases and J by 2 bases, with 13 bases left in between. The CDR3 DNA is TGTGCCAGCAGCTTAGATCCCCTAGCTGGAAACACCGGGGAGCTGTTTTTT. Translating it yields CASSLDPLAGNTGELFF.

This chain joins TRBV11-2 and TRBJ1-3; 8 bases are a match to TRBD1. J was trimmed by 5 bases and V by 5 bases; bases with no gene match: 5. CDR1 is SGHAT and CDR2 is FQNNGV in the germline V gene. This CDR3 spans 14 amino acids. As DNA, the CDR3 is TGTGCCAGCAGCCCGGACAGGGCCAGAAACACCATATATTTT. Encoded protein: CASSPDRARNTIYF. Full variable domain (remainder filled in from reference TRBV11-2 and TRBJ1-3): EAGVAQSPRYKIIEKRQSVAFWCNPISGHATLYWYQQILGQGPKLLIQFQNNGVVDDSQLPKDRFSAERLKGVDSTLKIQPAKLEDSAVYLCASSPDRARNTIYFGEGSWLTVV.

The V gene is TRBV30, the J gene TRBJ2-4; a possible D gene is TRBD1 (5 bases). There are 15 residues in the CDR3. Trimming shortened V by 3 bases and J by 1 base, and 13 bases separated the two germline ends. Germline values: CDR1 GTSNPN, CDR2 SVGIG (reference sequence). For the CDR3, the DNA is TGTGCCTGGAGCCTTAGGGGTTTGGCCAAAAACATTCAGTACTTC. Amino acids: CAWSLRGLAKNIQYF.

The genes are TRBV30 and TRBJ1-1; possible D gene TRBD1, 5 bases. V was clipped by 3 bases and J by 5 bases, with 19 bases between them. Germline V gives CDR1 GTSNPN, CDR2 SVGIG (reference sequence). CDR3 size: 15 residues. The CDR3 protein is CAWSKNPGGMTEAFF. CDR3 sequence (DNA): TGTGCCTGGAGCAAAAACCCGGGGGGTATGACTGAAGCTTTCTTT. Full variable domain (missing parts from reference TRBV30 and TRBJ1-1): SQTIHQWPATLVQPVGSPLSLECTVEGTSNPNLYWYRQAAGRGLQLLFYSVGIGQISSEVPQNLSASRPQDRQFILSSKKLLLSDSGFYLCAWSKNPGGMTEAFFGQGTRLTVV.

The rearrangement links TRBV9 to TRBJ2-7, with D possibly being TRBD1 or TRBD2 (5 bases each). Germline V gene lookup returns CDR1 SGDLS and CDR2 YYNGEE. Trimming left V 0 bases short and J 3 bases short, with 13 bases between. The CDR3 length is 15 residues. The CDR3, as DNA: TGTGCCAGCAGCGTAGATCCAGGGAGTAGCTACGAGCAGTACTTC. It codes for CASSVDPGSSYEQYF.

V usage is TRBV10-1 and J usage is TRBJ2-7; unclear D gene. Germline V CDR1 and CDR2: WNHNN, SYGVQD (reference sequence). The CDR3 spans 14 residues. With 3 bases removed from V and 11 bases from J, the gap between germline ends came to 20 bases. The CDR3 DNA follows: TGCGCCAGCAGTGATTCCGGGTCTCCTACTCCGGAGTACTTC. Translation: CASSDSGSPTPEYF.

The chain employs TRBV2 and TRBJ1-2; D remains unclear. The CDR3 totals 14 residues. The germline V gene has CDR1 SNHLY and CDR2 FYNNEI. V lost 6 bases and J 2 bases, leaving 13 bases between the germline ends. CDR3 region: CASRPGRENYGYTF. DNA for the CDR3: TGTGCCAGCAGACCCGGACGAGAGAACTATGGCTACACCTTC.

The chain's CDR3 is CAINPTGGYGYTF. CDR3 bases: TGTGCCATCAACCCTACAGGGGGGTATGGCTACACCTTC. The genes are TRBV10-3 and TRBJ1-2; 8 bases line up with TRBD1. Germline values: CDR1 ENHRY, CDR2 SYGVKD. J gave up 5 bases and V 7 bases, and 6 bases lay outside the gene matches. The CDR3 runs 13 residues.

This clone was counted once. The chain uses TRBV10-1 and TRBJ2-1, with TRBD2 as a possible D gene (6 bases). The CDR3 length is 15 residues. Germline V gene data show CDR1 as WNHNN and CDR2 as SYGVQD (reference sequence). V gave up 2 bases and J gave up 4 bases, with 12 bases separating them. The CDR3 is CASSERGGRYNEQFF. The CDR3 nucleotides are TGCGCCAGCAGTGAGCGGGGAGGCCGGTACAATGAGCAGTTCTTC.

The chain links TRBV6-5 to TRBJ2-5, with 7 nucleotides matching TRBD2. The DNA matches TRBJ2-7 better at its end, which makes the J call doubtful. CDR3 size: 16 residues. The germline gives CDR1 MNHEY, CDR2 SVGAGI. Here the CDR3 reads CASSYSISGFSYEQYF. As DNA, the CDR3 is TGTGCCAGCAGTTACTCGATTAGCGGGTTCTCCTACGAGCAGTACTTC.

This clone was seen a handful of times. This chain uses TRBV5-6 with TRBJ2-7; D not certain. The CDR3 sequence is 14 residues long. Germline values: CDR1 SGHDT, CDR2 YYEEEE. V shed 4 bases and J shed 2 bases, with 13 bases lying between them. The CDR3 nucleotides read TGTGCCAGCAGCCTACTCCAACCCCCCTACGAGCAGTACTTC. Its translation: CASSLLQPPYEQYF.

V and J are TRBV19 and TRBJ2-7; D is ambiguous. The CDR3 loop spans 14 amino acids. The germline V and J ends were trimmed by 2 bases and 4 bases, with 12 bases remaining between them. Germline CDR1 LNHDA, CDR2 SQIVND (reference sequence). The CDR3 protein is CASSITGSGYEQYF. The CDR3 DNA is TGTGCCAGTAGTATAACCGGGTCTGGATACGAGCAGTACTTC.

The chain is built from TRBV5-1 and TRBJ2-5; D is possibly TRBD2 (6 bases). CDR3 size: 14 residues. CDR1 and CDR2 from the germline V gene are SGHRS and YFSETQ. With 4 bases removed from V and 5 bases from J, the gap between germline ends came to 15 bases. CDR3 sequence (DNA): TGCGCCAGCAGCCCCTCAACTAGCTCGGAGACCCAGTACTTC. Translated, it gives CASSPSTSSETQYF.

The V and J genes are TRBV5-1 and TRBJ1-5; 9 bases agree with TRBD1. The CDR3 spans 14 residues. V trimming: 4 bases; J trimming: 7 bases; junction bases outside the gene matches: 6. CDR1 is SGHRS, CDR2 YFSETQ, per germline. Here the CDR3 reads CASSDGTGSQPQHF. The CDR3, as DNA: TGCGCCAGCAGCGACGGGACAGGGTCCCAGCCCCAGCATTTT.

The chain recombines TRBV18 with TRBJ2-5; D is undetermined. V lost 2 bases and J lost 5, with 18 bases in between. The CDR3 consists of 16 residues. Germline assignment: CDR1 KGHSH and CDR2 LQKENI. The CDR3 sequence is CASSPSDRIWTETQYF. The CDR3 bases are TGTGCCAGCTCACCAAGCGATCGAATTTGGACGGAGACCCAGTACTTC. Full variable domain (outside the CDR3, taken from reference TRBV18 and TRBJ2-5): NAGVMQNPRHLVRRRGQEARLRCSPMKGHSHVYWYRQLPEEGLKFMVYLQKENIIDESGMPKERFSAEFPKEGPSILRIQQVVRGDSAAYFCASSPSDRIWTETQYFGPGTRLLVL.

This sequence joins TRBV13 and TRBJ2-3, with D perhaps TRBD2 (5 bases). The V end was cut by 3 bases, the J end by 3 bases, with 7 bases between. CDR3 size: 13 residues. In germline, CDR1 is PRHDT, CDR2 FYEKMQ (reference sequence). The CDR3 region is CASSLGVTDTQYF. CDR3 DNA sequence: TGTGCCAGCAGCTTGGGAGTGACAGATACGCAGTATTTT. The full variable domain, completed using reference TRBV13 and TRBJ2-3, is AAGVIQSPRHLIKEKRETATLKCYPIPRHDTVYWYQQGPGQDPQFLISFYEKMQSDKGSIPDRFSAQQFSDYHSELNMSSLELGDSALYFCASSLGVTDTQYFGPGTRLTVL.

The J gene is TRBJ1-5, the V gene TRBV28; tentatively, D is TRBD1 (5 bases). The CDR3 contains 15 residues. CDR1 and CDR2 (germline): MDHEN, SYDVKM. Deletions cut 5 bases from V and 3 bases from J, with 14 bases between. CDR3 nucleotide sequence: TGTGCCAGCAGTCCCCCGCAGGGTCCCAATCAGCCCCAGCATTTT. As protein: CASSPPQGPNQPQHF.